Here is one T cell receptor (beta chain) with its context. Germline values: CDR1 SGHRS, CDR2 YFSETQ. The germline V and J ends were trimmed by 4 bases and 5 bases, with 12 bases remaining between them. The CDR3 consists of 14 residues. This sample is part of a study of blood T cell repertoires in COVID-19. Study as a whole: T cells, B-cell-depleted T cells, or PBMCs supplied cDNA or gDNA.

How the authors handled the data: Nucleated cell number was recorded as an estimate derived from reference gene primer amplification. Produced via immunoSEQ multiplex PCR; TCRdb's table is partial and in-frame only. V, J and clone size are those of that table, while D and trimming were read from the DNA. The repertoire has 200,000 to 250,000 clones, 83% of them found once; the top ten carry roughly 1.2%. Followed longitudinally, the Seattle patients had been enrolled during active infection. The sample comprised peripheral blood. This TCR derives from a woman in her 30s with COVID-19, enrolled during active disease. This chain links TRBV5-1 with TRBJ2-2; perhaps TRBD1 as D (5 bases). DNA for the CDR3: TGCGCCAGCAGCCCAGGGCCCACTACCGGGGAGCTGTTTTTT. It specifies CASSPGPTTGELFF.